The entry below describes one TCR beta chain. This table comes from immunoSEQ multiplex PCR, and its TCRdb copy is limited to in-frame clones, with some not included. This table holds over 120,000 clones, approximately 89% found once. The data stem from a study of blood T cell repertoires in COVID-19. The germline V gene has CDR1 LNHDA and CDR2 SQIVND (reference sequence). The CDR3 has 18 amino acids. Trimming cost V 4 bases and J 0 bases, with 19 bases left between them. This chain joins TRBV19 and TRBJ1-5; no reliable D call. This TCR was recovered from a woman aged 45-60 years with acute or convalescent COVID-19. The sample was peripheral blood. The CDR3, as DNA: TGTGCCAGTAGTACCCCTACCTGGGGAGTTGATAGCAATCAGCCCCAGCATTTT. It yields the protein CASSTPTWGVDSNQPQHF.